This passage covers 22 T cell receptor beta chains from one sample sequenced in a study of shared clonotypes between healthy human individuals. Clones were read by immunoSEQ multiplex PCR, and TCRdb kept only the in-frame ones, dropping some. Of about 2.1 million clones listed, just over 90% are singletons. Naive CD8 cells lacked CD45RO, underwent positive selection for CCR7 and left out terminally differentiated effector memory CD45RA+ cells. The specimen was naive CD8+ T cells from PBMCs. These receptors were obtained from a man between 18 and 35 years old in good health. Some clones in this sample may be carry-over from other donors' samples.

On this clone itself: Sequence at one end of the junction differs from germline and may be a read error. J is TRBJ2-7 and V is TRBV7-9; D is perhaps TRBD1 or TRBD2 (5 bases each). CDR3 size: 12 residues. The germline V gene encodes CDR1 SEHNR and CDR2 FQNEAQ (reference sequence). CDR3 sequence (DNA): TGTGCCAGCGGCGGGCAGGGACCCGAAGCGTGGTTC. Protein product: CASGGQGPEAWF.

This chain connects TRBV6-5 to TRBJ2-7; 7 bases are shared with TRBD1. The junction had 10 bases not matched to a gene; V was cut back by 0 bases and J by 5 bases. Germline V gene data show CDR1 as MNHEY and CDR2 as SVGAGI. The CDR3 spans 16 residues. The CDR3 DNA follows: TGTGCCAGCAGTTACTCGGCCGGGACAGTGCTCCACGAGCAGTACTTC. Translated: CASSYSAGTVLHEQYF.

The chain recombines TRBV28 with TRBJ2-1; possible D gene TRBD2, 5 bases. V was clipped by 3 bases and J by 8 bases, with 11 bases between them. Germline-derived CDR1 and CDR2 are MDHEN and SYDVKM. CDR3 length: 13 residues. CDR3 in DNA: TGTGCCAGCAGTTTCTCCGGCGGGTATGAGCAGTTCTTC. This translates into CASSFSGGYEQFF.

V usage is TRBV5-4 and J usage is TRBJ2-7, with TRBD2 matching 7 bases. V lost 3 bases and J lost 2; bases outside the gene matches: 8. This CDR3 has 15 residues. CDR1 SGHNT and CDR2 YYREEE come from the germline V gene (reference sequence). The CDR3 loop is CASSSRGVTAYEQYF. The CDR3 coding sequence is TGTGCCAGCAGCTCTCGGGGGGTTACCGCCTACGAGCAGTACTTC.

The chain combines TRBV29-1 with TRBJ2-7, with D uncertain. The CDR3 runs to 14 residues. The ends were cut back, 4 bases at V and 0 bases at J, with 13 bases in the middle. Germline V gene lookup returns CDR1 SQVTM and CDR2 ANQGSEA. CDR3 residues: CSVVETGISYEQYF. The DNA for the CDR3 is TGCAGCGTTGTGGAAACTGGGATCTCCTACGAGCAGTACTTC.

This rearrangement joins TRBV9 to TRBJ2-7, with TRBD2 identical over 8 bases. J lost 1 base, V lost 0 bases, and 6 bases had no gene match. CDR1 is SGDLS, CDR2 YYNGEE, per germline. The CDR3 runs 16 residues. CDR3 bases: TGTGCCAGCAGCGTAGTCGCTAGCGGGCCTTCCTACGAGCAGTACTTC. It specifies CASSVVASGPSYEQYF.

This clone was counted only a few times. The rearrangement links TRBV18 to TRBJ1-1; TRBD1 matches at 10 bases. Looked up from germline, CDR1 is KGHSH and CDR2 is LQKENI. The junction had 6 bases not matched to a gene; V was cut back by 8 bases and J by 3 bases. This CDR3 has 14 amino acids. CDR3 nucleotide sequence: TGTGCCAGCCGACAGGGGGCGGTGGACACTGAAGCTTTCTTT. Protein product: CASRQGAVDTEAFF.

The chain is built from TRBV28 and TRBJ1-1; 7 bases map to TRBD1. V dropped 8 bases and J dropped 4; count of bases not matched to a gene: 13. CDR1 is MDHEN, CDR2 SYDVKM, per germline. The CDR3 length is 15 residues. CDR3 protein: CASGDRAPRGTEAFF. The CDR3 nucleotides read TGTGCCAGCGGCGACAGGGCGCCCCGCGGCACTGAAGCTTTCTTT.

The chain uses TRBV28 and TRBJ2-7, with D maybe TRBD1 (5 bases). This CDR3 comprises 13 residues. Trimming took off 6 bases at V and 3 bases at J, with 12 bases between the two ends. Germline CDR1 is MDHEN and CDR2 is SYDVKM. CDR3 sequence: CASRIRQGYEQYF. The CDR3 DNA follows: TGTGCCAGCAGAATCCGGCAGGGCTACGAGCAGTACTTC.

The rearrangement uses TRBV19 and TRBJ2-1; TRBD2 agrees at 11 bases. Germline V lookup: CDR1 LNHDA, CDR2 SQIVND (reference sequence). Trimming cost V 3 bases and J 4 bases; bases outside gene matches: 14. CDR3 length: 19 residues. CDR3 region: CASSIGETSGGRIYNEQFF. The CDR3 region has the DNA TGTGCCAGTAGTATTGGGGAAACTAGCGGGGGCAGGATTTACAATGAGCAGTTCTTC.

The genes are TRBV30 and TRBJ1-4, with D possibly matching TRBD1 (5 bases). Germline V lookup: CDR1 GTSNPN, CDR2 SVGIG (reference sequence). V gave up 0 bases and J gave up 8 bases, with 16 bases separating them. The CDR3 consists of 15 residues. This chain's CDR3 is CAWSVLRGRGEKLFF. The CDR3 DNA follows: TGTGCCTGGAGTGTACTGCGAGGGCGGGGCGAAAAACTGTTTTTT. The full variable domain, with the rest looked up from reference TRBV30 and TRBJ1-4, is SQTIHQWPATLVQPVGSPLSLECTVEGTSNPNLYWYRQAAGRGLQLLFYSVGIGQISSEVPQNLSASRPQDRQFILSSKKLLLSDSGFYLCAWSVLRGRGEKLFFGSGTQLSVL.

This clone was counted once. The chain employs TRBV4-1 and TRBJ2-1; D uncertain. This CDR3 has 17 residues. The germline gives CDR1 MGHRA, CDR2 YSYEKL. Trimming removed 0 bases at V and 7 bases at J, with 19 bases between. In DNA form, the CDR3 reads TGCGCCAGCAGCCAAGATCCGGAAGGGTTGTTAAGGAATGAGCAGTTCTTC. It is translated as CASSQDPEGLLRNEQFF.

This clone has more than one count but fewer than ten. The genes are TRBV14 and TRBJ2-7; TRBD2 agrees at 15 bases. The V gene's germline CDR1 is SGHDN and CDR2 FVKESK. V was pared by 4 bases and J by 5 bases, with 6 bases of the junction left unmatched. The length of the CDR3 is 16 residues. CDR3 sequence: CASSPGLAGGGDEQYF. CDR3 DNA sequence: TGTGCCAGCAGCCCGGGACTAGCGGGAGGAGGGGACGAGCAGTACTTC. Drawing the rest from reference TRBV14 and TRBJ2-7, the complete variable domain is EAGVTQFPSHSVIEKGQTVTLRCDPISGHDNLYWYRRVMGKEIKFLLHFVKESKQDESGMPNNRFLAERTGGTYSTLKVQPAELEDSGVYFCASSPGLAGGGDEQYFGPGTRLTVT.

This clone was found once. V usage is TRBV5-4 and J usage is TRBJ1-4; 9 bases are a match to TRBD1. Germline-derived CDR1 and CDR2 are SGHNT and YYREEE (reference sequence). The CDR3 is 15 residues long. The V and J ends lost 3 bases and 4 bases, in that order; junction bases with no gene match: 4. As DNA, the CDR3 is TGTGCCAGCAGCTCGGGACAGGGCTTTAATGAAAAACTGTTTTTT. Translation: CASSSGQGFNEKLFF.

This clone was counted only a few times. The rearrangement links TRBV27 to TRBJ1-5, with D possibly matching TRBD1 (5 bases). V was trimmed by 6 bases and J by 3 bases, leaving 12 bases between them. CDR1 is MNHEY and CDR2 is SMNVEV in the germline V gene (reference sequence). There are 14 residues in the CDR3. The CDR3 sequence is CASRPGLTNQPQHF. The CDR3 DNA sequence: TGTGCCAGCAGGCCGGGACTTACCAATCAGCCCCAGCATTTT.

The V call is TRBV19, the J call TRBJ1-1, with 10 bases identical to TRBD1. V lost 6 bases, J lost 8 bases, and 6 bases stayed unmatched. Germline V gives CDR1 LNHDA, CDR2 SQIVND (reference sequence). The CDR3 contains 13 residues. As DNA, the CDR3 is TGTGCCAGTAGGAGCCGGACAGGGGGAGAAGCTTTCTTT. Its protein is CASRSRTGGEAFF.

The genes are TRBV27 and TRBJ1-2; D unresolved. The germline gives CDR1 MNHEY, CDR2 SMNVEV (reference sequence). The length of the CDR3 is 15 residues. V lost 6 bases to trimming and J lost 4 bases, with 18 bases between them. In DNA, the CDR3 is TGTGCCAGCAGCCCTACCATACATTATTTCTATGGCTACACCTTC. This codes for CASSPTIHYFYGYTF.

This clone was seen more than once but under ten times. Other DNA sequences from this sample encode an identical CDR3 as well. V usage is TRBV9 and J usage is TRBJ2-6; the D is unclear. CDR3 length equals 13 residues. The germline V gene encodes CDR1 SGDLS and CDR2 YYNGEE. With 3 bases removed from V and 1 base from J, the gap between germline ends came to 2 bases. In DNA, the CDR3 is TGTGCCAGCAGCGATTCTGGGGCCAACGTCCTGACTTTC. This gives the protein CASSDSGANVLTF.

This chain's CDR3 is CASSQVTGRGSSYEQYF. CDR3 bases: TGCGCCAGCAGCCAAGTAACGGGCAGGGGGTCTTCCTACGAGCAGTACTTC. V and J are TRBV4-1 and TRBJ2-7; TRBD1 agrees at 7 bases. CDR1 and CDR2 (germline): MGHRA, YSYEKL. The CDR3 runs to 17 residues. The ends lost 1 base at V and 1 base at J; junction bases unmatched: 10.

The J gene is TRBJ2-6, the V gene TRBV5-5; D remains ambiguous. Trimming shortened V by 1 base and J by 0 bases, and 14 bases separated the two germline ends. Germline values: CDR1 SGHKS, CDR2 YYEKEE (reference sequence). CDR3 size: 18 residues. CDR3: CASSLSGVSRSGANVLTF. CDR3 nucleotide sequence: TGTGCCAGCAGCTTGAGTGGGGTGTCGCGCTCTGGGGCCAACGTCCTGACTTTC. Combining the CDR3 with reference TRBV5-5 and TRBJ2-6 gives the whole variable domain DAGVTQSPTHLIKTRGQQVTLRCSPISGHKSVSWYQQVLGQGPQFIFQYYEKEERGRGNFPDRFSARQFPNYSSELNVNALLLGDSALYLCASSLSGVSRSGANVLTFGAGSRLTVL.

The chain is built from TRBV9 and TRBJ2-5; the D is unclear. Germline CDR1 and CDR2: SGDLS and YYNGEE. This CDR3 spans 15 amino acids. The ends were cut back, 3 bases at V and 5 bases at J, with 17 bases in the middle. This chain's CDR3 is CASSALGFASETQYF. CDR3 nucleotide sequence: TGTGCCAGCAGCGCCCTGGGATTCGCCTCCGAGACCCAGTACTTC.

The V gene is TRBV11-3, the J gene TRBJ2-1, with 9 bases fitting TRBD2. The V and J ends lost 1 base and 5 bases, in that order; junction bases with no gene match: 9. The CDR3 is 17 amino acids. Germline V gene data show CDR1 as SGHNT and CDR2 as YENEEA. This CDR3 is CASSLVSSSGTDNEQFF. The CDR3 nucleotides are TGTGCCAGCAGCTTAGTATCCTCTAGCGGGACCGACAATGAGCAGTTCTTC.